Each of the 32 T cell receptor beta chains below was sequenced from the same sample in a study of CD8 T cell repertoires and HIV-1 epitope variants. No antigens are known for them. Profiled with immunoSEQ multiplex PCR; TCRdb holds only in-frame clones, not every one. The sample records 5,900 or so clones, over 55% being singletons. Sequenced: cultured CD8+ T cells derived from PBMCs. Receptors were obtained from a male donor with HIV.

The V gene is TRBV7-9, the J gene TRBJ1-1, with D tentatively TRBD1 (6 bases). The germline V gene has CDR1 SEHNR and CDR2 FQNEAQ (reference sequence). The CDR3 extends over 14 amino acids. V dropped 6 bases and J dropped 1 base, with 12 bases sitting between them. The CDR3 reads CASRMTGPNTEAFF. The CDR3 region has the DNA TGTGCCAGCAGGATGACAGGCCCGAACACTGAAGCTTTCTTT. Using reference TRBV7-9 and TRBJ1-1 for the parts outside the CDR3, the full variable domain is DTGVSQNPRHKITKRGQNVTFRCDPISEHNRLYWYRQTLGQGPEFLTYFQNEAQLEKSRLLSDRFSAERPKGSFSTLEIQRTEQGDSAMYLCASRMTGPNTEAFFGQGTRLTVV.

The chain links TRBV13 to TRBJ2-2; no definite D call. The CDR3 totals 15 residues. CDR1 is PRHDT, CDR2 FYEKMQ, per germline (reference sequence). The V gene lost 7 bases and the J gene lost 0 bases, with 12 bases spanning the gap. The CDR3 DNA follows: TGTGCCAGCAACTATCTTACAACGAACACCGGGGAGCTGTTTTTT. Amino acids: CASNYLTTNTGELFF.

This clone appeared a few times. This chain connects TRBV11-2 to TRBJ2-7; 9 nucleotides match TRBD2. The germline gives CDR1 SGHAT, CDR2 FQNNGV. Trimming at V came to 3 bases and at J to 5 bases, leaving 8 bases not matched to a gene. This CDR3 contains 15 residues. This CDR3 is CASSLTSGFRDEQYF. CDR3 bases: TGTGCCAGCAGCTTGACTAGCGGCTTTAGAGACGAGCAGTACTTC. The full variable domain, with the rest looked up from reference TRBV11-2 and TRBJ2-7, is EAGVAQSPRYKIIEKRQSVAFWCNPISGHATLYWYQQILGQGPKLLIQFQNNGVVDDSQLPKDRFSAERLKGVDSTLKIQPAKLEDSAVYLCASSLTSGFRDEQYFGPGTRLTVT.

The V call is TRBV2, the J call TRBJ1-5; D might be TRBD1 (6 bases). From germline, CDR1 is SNHLY and CDR2 FYNNEI. Deletions cut 6 bases from V and 5 bases from J, with 17 bases between. This CDR3 region has 15 residues. The CDR3 sequence: CASRGTRGVDQPQHF. The CDR3 DNA reads as TGTGCCAGCAGAGGGACACGGGGAGTCGATCAGCCCCAGCATTTT.

A few counts support this clone. The J gene is TRBJ1-1, the V gene TRBV19, with a weak D call TRBD1 (5 bases). This CDR3 contains 13 residues. CDR1 and CDR2 from the germline V gene are LNHDA and SQIVND (reference sequence). Trimming cost V 0 bases and J 6 bases, with 8 bases left between them. In DNA form, the CDR3 reads TGTGCCAGTAGTATAGACCGGACACCTGAAGCTTTCTTT. Amino acid sequence: CASSIDRTPEAFF.

V is TRBV7-9 and J is TRBJ2-1; unclear D gene. Trimming shortened V by 7 bases and J by 0 bases, and 13 bases separated the two germline ends. CDR1 SEHNR and CDR2 FQNEAQ come from the germline V gene (reference sequence). This CDR3 region has 15 residues. The CDR3 loop reads CASTPDGNSYNEQFF. The DNA for the CDR3 is TGTGCCAGCACCCCCGACGGAAACTCCTACAATGAGCAGTTCTTC.

The chain has TRBV5-1 and TRBJ2-7, with D unresolved. The CDR3 is 11 amino acids. Trimming left V 1 base short and J 6 bases short, with 5 bases between. The V gene's germline CDR1 is SGHRS and CDR2 YFSETQ. In DNA, the CDR3 is TGCGCCAGCAGCTTGACGGGCGAGCAGTACTTC. It specifies CASSLTGEQYF.

V usage is TRBV6-6 and J usage is TRBJ2-3; D remains unclear. Looked up from germline, CDR1 is MNHNY and CDR2 is SVGAGI (reference sequence). V shed 7 bases and J shed 4 bases, with 21 bases lying between them. CDR3 length: 16 amino acids. CDR3 in amino acids: CASTQTGSAPPDTQYF. The CDR3 bases are TGTGCCAGCACCCAGACCGGATCGGCCCCTCCAGATACGCAGTATTTT.

The rearrangement joins TRBV7-2 to TRBJ1-3; D gene ambiguous. The germline CDR1 and CDR2 sequences are SGHTA and FQGNSA. V lost 1 base to trimming and J lost 2 bases, with 9 bases between them. The CDR3 consists of 15 residues. In DNA form, the CDR3 reads TGTGCCAGCAGCTTAGGATTAGGAGCTGGAAACACCATATATTTT. Amino acids: CASSLGLGAGNTIYF.

This clone is categorized as medium-sized. V usage is TRBV4-2 and J usage is TRBJ2-5; 8 bases map to TRBD2. V was pared by 1 base and J by 3 bases, with 4 bases of the junction left unmatched. The CDR3 has 15 amino acids. Germline values: CDR1 LGHNA, CDR2 YNFKEQ. The DNA of the CDR3 is TGTGCCAGCAGCCAAGGCGGAGCGGGGGAAGAGACCCAGTACTTC. It yields the protein CASSQGGAGEETQYF.

The J gene is TRBJ2-3, the V gene TRBV9, with a weak D call TRBD1 (6 bases). From germline, CDR1 is SGDLS and CDR2 YYNGEE. Trimming removed 6 bases from V and 14 bases from J, with 19 bases in between. The CDR3 covers 12 residues. The CDR3: CASTLINPGAYF. The CDR3 region has the DNA TGTGCCAGCACCCTAATTAACCCAGGGGCGTATTTT.

V usage is TRBV6-5 and J usage is TRBJ1-5; TRBD1 agrees at 8 bases. Per germline, CDR1 MNHEY and CDR2 SVGAGI. V lost 10 bases, J lost 2 bases, and 7 bases stayed unmatched. CDR3 size: 14 residues. The CDR3 protein is CATSGGVRNQPQHF. The CDR3, as DNA: TGTGCCACATCAGGGGGCGTTCGCAATCAGCCCCAGCATTTT.

CDR3 in DNA: TGTGCCAGCAGTTCCGGGACCCCTGATGTGGGCATTCAGTACTTC. The encoded protein is CASSSGTPDVGIQYF. The chain couples TRBV28 to TRBJ2-4; D tentatively reads TRBD1 or TRBD2 (5 bases each). The CDR3 length is 15 residues. In germline, CDR1 is MDHEN, CDR2 SYDVKM. Trimming pared 4 bases from V and 9 bases from J, leaving 19 bases between.

The V gene is TRBV14, the J gene TRBJ2-1, with TRBD2 as a possible D gene (7 bases). The CDR3 has 16 residues. CDR1 is SGHDN, CDR2 FVKESK, per germline. Deletions cut 3 bases from V and 4 bases from J, with 16 bases between. The CDR3 DNA reads TGTGCCAGCAGCCAGATGCAGGGGAGGGGGTACAATGAGCAGTTCTTC. It is translated as CASSQMQGRGYNEQFF.

This clone was counted once. The genes are TRBV28 and TRBJ1-4; TRBD1 matches 7 bases. With V trimmed by 2 bases and J by 5 bases, 11 bases remained unmatched. The CDR3 consists of 17 residues. CDR1 and CDR2 (germline): MDHEN, SYDVKM. For the CDR3, the DNA is TGTGCCAGCAGTTTAAGGGAGACAGGGTGGGAGAATGAAAAACTGTTTTTT. It is translated as CASSLRETGWENEKLFF.

This clone was picked up a small number of times. CDR3 protein: CASSALGSNYGYTF. For the CDR3, the DNA is TGTGCCAGCAGTGCGTTGGGGTCTAACTATGGCTACACCTTC. The chain joins TRBV6-1 to TRBJ1-2; D not resolved. V was clipped by 4 bases and J by 0 bases, with 9 bases between them. Germline V lookup: CDR1 MNHNS, CDR2 SASEGT. This CDR3 region has 14 residues.

The rearrangement links TRBV25-1 to TRBJ2-1; unclear D gene. The germline CDR1 and CDR2 sequences are MGHDK and SYGVNS. Trimming took 6 bases from V and 0 from J, leaving 9 bases between them. This CDR3 spans 14 amino acids. CDR3 sequence reads: CASRPASSYNEQFF. The DNA for the CDR3 is TGTGCCAGCAGACCGGCGAGCTCCTACAATGAGCAGTTCTTC.

The table lists this clone with a few counts. The rearrangement uses TRBV27 and TRBJ1-1; tentatively, D is TRBD1 (6 bases). The CDR3 extends over 17 amino acids. In germline, CDR1 is MNHEY, CDR2 SMNVEV (reference sequence). V shed 4 bases and J shed 1 base, with 19 bases lying between them. This CDR3 reads CASSYLRQGPANTEAFF. DNA for the CDR3: TGTGCCAGCAGTTACCTGCGGCAGGGGCCTGCGAACACTGAAGCTTTCTTT.

The rearrangement joins TRBV6-5 to TRBJ2-1; D may be TRBD2 (5 bases). Germline V lookup: CDR1 MNHEY, CDR2 SVGAGI. The CDR3 has 15 amino acids. The V end was cut by 7 bases, the J end by 2 bases, with 15 bases between. The CDR3 bases are TGTGCCAGCACTTGGACTTCAAGTCCCTACAATGAGCAGTTCTTC. Translated, it gives CASTWTSSPYNEQFF.

This clone was picked up a small number of times. V usage is TRBV9 and J usage is TRBJ1-1; D is undetermined. Trimming stripped 3 bases from V and 0 bases from J, with 12 bases between. CDR1 is SGDLS and CDR2 is YYNGEE in the germline V gene. CDR3 length: 15 amino acids. Written as DNA, the CDR3 is TGTGCCAGCAGCGCCGGGGAGATTTTGAACACTGAAGCTTTCTTT. As protein: CASSAGEILNTEAFF.

The rearrangement links TRBV10-2 to TRBJ1-4; D possibly corresponds to TRBD1 (6 bases). The CDR3 is made up of 15 amino acids. Germline CDR1 reads WSHSY; CDR2 reads SAAADI. Trimming stripped 7 bases from V and 3 bases from J, with 15 bases between. The CDR3 loop is CASMRQGMANEKLFF. The CDR3 DNA reads TGCGCCAGCATGAGGCAGGGGATGGCTAATGAAAAACTGTTTTTT.

V gene TRBV13 combines with J gene TRBJ2-7; TRBD2 aligns across 12 bases. CDR1 PRHDT and CDR2 FYEKMQ come from the germline V gene (reference sequence). The CDR3 sequence is 18 residues long. Trimming cost V 5 bases and J 2 bases; bases outside gene matches: 13. The CDR3 sequence is CASSTTSGSGSFPYEQYF. CDR3 coding DNA: TGTGCCAGCAGCACGACTAGCGGGAGTGGTAGCTTCCCCTACGAGCAGTACTTC.

The chain has TRBV2 and TRBJ1-2; perhaps TRBD1 as D (6 bases). There are 16 residues in the CDR3. In germline, CDR1 is SNHLY, CDR2 FYNNEI. V was trimmed by 7 bases and J by 2 bases, leaving 20 bases between them. As DNA, the CDR3 is TGTGCCAGCAACGGGGACCTTGGCAGGGGCAACTATGGCTACACCTTC. Its translation is CASNGDLGRGNYGYTF.

The V call is TRBV4-1, the J call TRBJ2-7, with 9 bases lining up with TRBD1. Per the germline V gene, CDR1 is MGHRA and CDR2 is YSYEKL. The CDR3 runs 14 residues. V trimming: 4 bases; J trimming: 2 bases; junction bases outside the gene matches: 3. The CDR3 DNA sequence: TGCGCCAGCAGCCTAGGGACAGGGACCTACGAGCAGTACTTC. This gives the protein CASSLGTGTYEQYF.

CDR3 coding DNA: TGTGCCAGCAGTTACGGGGGAGGCGAGCAGTACTTC. As protein: CASSYGGGEQYF. The J gene is TRBJ2-7, the V gene TRBV6-5, with D possibly matching TRBD2 (6 bases). The CDR3 has 12 residues. Trimming shortened V by 2 bases and J by 6 bases, and 8 bases separated the two germline ends. CDR1 is MNHEY, CDR2 SVGAGI, per germline.

The genes are TRBV7-2 and TRBJ1-1; D uncertain. The V gene lost 5 bases and the J gene lost 0 bases, with 4 bases spanning the gap. The CDR3 is made up of 12 amino acids. Looked up from germline, CDR1 is SGHTA and CDR2 is FQGNSA. As DNA, the CDR3 is TGTGCCAGCAGCGGGATGAACACTGAAGCTTTCTTT. As protein: CASSGMNTEAFF.

The CDR3 is CASSITPGTQNIQYF. The CDR3 DNA is TGTGCCAGCAGTATAACCCCAGGGACCCAAAACATTCAGTACTTC. V is TRBV6-5 and J is TRBJ2-4; D may correspond to TRBD1 or TRBD2 (5 bases each). The CDR3 sequence is 15 residues long. Trimming took off 5 bases at V and 5 bases at J, with 16 bases between the two ends. The germline CDR1 and CDR2 sequences are MNHEY and SVGAGI.

This clone was found once. J is TRBJ1-2 and V is TRBV28; D ambiguous. Germline V gives CDR1 MDHEN, CDR2 SYDVKM. With 2 bases removed from V and 5 bases from J, the gap between germline ends came to 9 bases. The CDR3 is 13 residues long. The CDR3 DNA reads as TGTGCCAGCAGTTTAAATAGAGGTTATGGCTACACCTTC. Amino acid sequence: CASSLNRGYGYTF.

The chain has TRBV7-6 and TRBJ1-6, with D unclear. The germline V and J ends were trimmed by 1 base and 0 bases, with 10 bases remaining between them. Germline CDR1 SGHVS, CDR2 FNYEAQ. The CDR3 sequence is 17 residues long. CDR3 DNA sequence: TGTGCCAGCAGCTTAGACTCCCTCAGCTCCTATAATTCACCCCTCCACTTT. Its translation: CASSLDSLSSYNSPLHF. The full variable domain, its missing parts supplied by reference TRBV7-6 and TRBJ1-6, is GAGVSQSPRYKVTKRGQDVALRCDPISGHVSLYWYRQALGQGPEFLTYFNYEAQQDKSGLPNDRFSAERPEGSISTLTIQRTEQRDSAMYRCASSLDSLSSYNSPLHFGNGTRLTVT.

In this sample, this clone turned up a few times. V usage is TRBV11-2 and J usage is TRBJ1-1; TRBD1 is a possible D gene (5 bases). The CDR3 sequence is 14 residues long. From germline, CDR1 is SGHAT and CDR2 FQNNGV. V was cut by 1 base and J by 3 bases, with 9 bases left in between. CDR3 sequence: CASSLVKGHTEAFF. CDR3 coding DNA: TGTGCCAGCAGCTTAGTGAAGGGGCACACTGAAGCTTTCTTT.

This chain links TRBV27 with TRBJ2-7; 7 nucleotides agree with TRBD1. The V segment lost 2 bases and the J segment 3 bases; nucleotides outside the gene matches: 1. Germline CDR1 and CDR2: MNHEY and SMNVEV (reference sequence). This CDR3 is built from 13 residues. The CDR3 nucleotides are TGTGCCAGCAGTTTAGGGACAGACTACGAGCAGTACTTC. It is translated as CASSLGTDYEQYF.

A few counts support this clone. The chain combines TRBV19 with TRBJ1-1; D is perhaps TRBD1 (6 bases). Germline-derived CDR1 and CDR2 are LNHDA and SQIVND (reference sequence). The CDR3 extends over 13 amino acids. V was clipped by 4 bases and J by 3 bases, with 9 bases between them. This CDR3 is CASSNREDTEAFF. The CDR3 DNA reads TGTGCCAGTAGTAACAGGGAGGACACTGAAGCTTTCTTT.